This TCR beta chain is drawn from a study of blood T cell repertoires in COVID-19. Study-wide background: Samples representing acute and convalescent COVID-19 were sourced from the United States, Italy and Spain. Nucleic acid was either cDNA or gDNA, and it came from T cells, B-cell-depleted T cells, or PBMCs.

Trimming cost V 4 bases and J 4 bases; bases outside gene matches: 3. This CDR3 has 14 residues. Looked up from germline, CDR1 is KGHDR and CDR2 is SFDVKD. As processed by the authors: Amplification of reference gene primers provided the estimated nucleated cell counts. Sequenced by immunoSEQ multiplex PCR; TCRdb stores in-frame clones only, minus some. The V and J calls and clone size were taken over from that table, and D and trimming were inferred from the DNA. Of 140,000 to 150,000 clones listed, 80% to 90% were seen once; the top ten hold 10% to 13%. This sequence joins TRBV24-1 and TRBJ1-2; 9 bases are a match to TRBD1. This clonotype originated in a man aged 60-69 years with active or convalescent COVID-19. The sequenced material came from peripheral blood. CDR3 amino acids: CATSDGDRVYGYTF. The CDR3 region has the DNA TGTGCCACCAGTGACGGGGACAGGGTCTATGGCTACACCTTC.